This T cell receptor (beta chain) was observed in a study of tumor and adjacent non-tumor tissue in lung cancer. For the study at large: Aged about 30 to 76 years, patients included fewer than 11 men and 5 women with stage I to III disease.

The template was RNA from unsorted bulk tissue. Donors were chemotherapy-naive, newly diagnosed lung cancer surgical patients in China, August–November 2014. The library came from three nested PCR rounds adapted from ARM-PCR protocols. TCRdb re-called the multiplex PCR reads with MiXCR, one entry per CDR3 protein. This table has about 85,000 distinct CDR3 sequences, about 66% appearing once. This clonotype originated in a man aged 65 to 79 with non-small cell lung cancer. Material for sequencing was lung tumor tissue.

CDR3 in amino acids: CASRAGISGRPEIYNEQFF. As DNA, the CDR3 is TGTGCCAGCAGGGCCGGGATTAGCGGGCGGCCGGAGATTTACAATGAGCAGTTCTTC. This chain connects TRBV5-6 to TRBJ2-1, with 7 bases aligning to TRBD2. In germline, CDR1 is SGHDT, CDR2 YYEEEE. The CDR3 consists of 19 residues. The V segment lost 5 bases and the J segment 4 bases; nucleotides outside the gene matches: 21.